The 25 T cell receptor beta chains below come from one sample, sequenced in a study of blood T cell repertoires in COVID-19. Sequenced by immunoSEQ multiplex PCR; TCRdb stores in-frame clones only, minus some. The sample consists of some 460,000 clones, about nine tenths of them appearing once. The sequenced sample consisted of PBMCs or T cells enriched from blood (not recorded which). The receptor source for this set is a woman between 18 and 29 years old who had recovered from COVID-19.

The J gene is TRBJ1-5, the V gene TRBV7-2, with no clear D. With 0 bases removed from V and 9 bases from J, the gap between germline ends came to 6 bases. Germline V gene sequence: CDR1 SGHTA, CDR2 FQGNSA. This CDR3 comprises 12 residues. The CDR3 reads CASSLATGPQHF. DNA of the CDR3: TGTGCCAGCAGCTTAGCGACTGGGCCCCAGCATTTT.

This chain joins TRBV28 and TRBJ2-2; 8 nucleotides line up with TRBD1. Germline trimming cut 7 bases from V and 0 bases from J; bases unmatched to any gene: 10. This CDR3 comprises 17 residues. Germline CDR1 MDHEN, CDR2 SYDVKM. This chain's CDR3 is CASTVTGVVANTGELFF. The CDR3 DNA reads as TGTGCCAGCACCGTGACAGGGGTCGTAGCGAACACCGGGGAGCTGTTTTTT.

DNA of the CDR3: TGTGCCAGCTCACCGGGACAGCTTAACTATGGCTACACCTTC. As protein: CASSPGQLNYGYTF. The gene calls are TRBV18 and TRBJ1-2; 7 bases are shared with TRBD1. V lost 3 bases, J lost 1 base, and 2 bases stayed unmatched. This CDR3 has 14 residues. Germline values: CDR1 KGHSH, CDR2 LQKENI.

The chain uses TRBV10-3 and TRBJ1-5; 12 bases agree with TRBD1. Germline V gives CDR1 ENHRY, CDR2 SYGVKD. The CDR3 runs 18 residues. The V and J ends lost 10 bases and 1 base, in that order; junction bases with no gene match: 14. The CDR3 DNA reads as TGTGCCACTTCGGTGCCGGGACAGGGGGCGCGGAGCAATCAGCCCCAGCATTTT. It encodes CATSVPGQGARSNQPQHF.

V is TRBV2 and J is TRBJ2-7; 10 nucleotides match TRBD2. The V and J ends lost 5 bases and 4 bases, in that order; junction bases with no gene match: 11. The CDR3 consists of 16 residues. Looked up from germline, CDR1 is SNHLY and CDR2 is FYNNEI. DNA of the CDR3: TGTGCCAGCAGTCCTCGAGCGGGGGGGCTAGGGTACGAGCAGTACTTC. Translation gives CASSPRAGGLGYEQYF.

In nucleotides, the CDR3 is TGTGCCAGCAGTGAAAGGGGGACAGGCGGAGGGACCCAGTACTTC. This sequence encodes CASSERGTGGGTQYF. The chain employs TRBV6-1 and TRBJ2-5; 8 bases agree with TRBD1. Germline V gene data show CDR1 as MNHNS and CDR2 as SASEGT. With V trimmed by 2 bases and J by 7 bases, 9 bases remained unmatched. The CDR3 totals 15 residues.

This chain connects TRBV5-5 to TRBJ1-6, with a weak D call TRBD1 (5 bases). The CDR3 runs 17 residues. Trimming cost V 0 bases and J 9 bases, with 19 bases left between them. The V gene's germline CDR1 is SGHKS and CDR2 YYEKEE (reference sequence). The CDR3 DNA sequence: TGTGCCAGCAGCTTGGGGCCAGAACAGGATCTAGGTTCACCCCTCCACTTT. Its translation is CASSLGPEQDLGSPLHF. Full variable domain (missing parts from reference TRBV5-5 and TRBJ1-6): DAGVTQSPTHLIKTRGQQVTLRCSPISGHKSVSWYQQVLGQGPQFIFQYYEKEERGRGNFPDRFSARQFPNYSSELNVNALLLGDSALYLCASSLGPEQDLGSPLHFGNGTRLTVT.

J is TRBJ2-1 and V is TRBV28; 7 nucleotides line up with TRBD1. V was pared by 4 bases and J by 9 bases, with 9 bases of the junction left unmatched. This CDR3 is built from 14 residues. Germline CDR1 is MDHEN and CDR2 is SYDVKM. The CDR3 nucleotides read TGTGCCAGCAGTTATGACAGGGAAAGGGGTGAGCAGTTCTTC. It yields the protein CASSYDRERGEQFF.

The J gene is TRBJ2-5, the V gene TRBV3-1 (or the pseudogene TRBV3-2), with 8 bases identical to TRBD1. V was pared by 6 bases and J by 2 bases, with 2 bases of the junction left unmatched. Germline V CDR1 and CDR2: LGHDT, YNNKEL (reference sequence). This CDR3 region has 13 residues. DNA for the CDR3: TGTGCCAGCAGGACAGGGGAGCAAGAGACCCAGTACTTC. Its protein is CASRTGEQETQYF.

The rearrangement joins TRBV30 to TRBJ2-7, with D possibly TRBD2 on 6 matching bases. Germline loops: CDR1 GTSNPN, CDR2 SVGIG (reference sequence). This CDR3 comprises 15 residues. The V and J ends lost 0 bases and 6 bases respectively, with 18 bases between them. The CDR3 here is CAWSVGGIDLGEQYF. The CDR3 DNA sequence: TGTGCCTGGAGTGTGGGGGGTATTGATTTGGGCGAGCAGTACTTC.

The rearrangement joins TRBV5-1 to TRBJ1-1, with TRBD1 as a possible D gene (6 bases). This CDR3 contains 15 residues. Trimming left V 1 base short and J 8 bases short, with 18 bases between. Germline-derived CDR1 and CDR2 are SGHRS and YFSETQ. The CDR3 spells CASSLWGGDPSEAFF. CDR3 DNA sequence: TGCGCCAGCAGCTTGTGGGGGGGCGACCCCTCGGAAGCTTTCTTT.

This clone was recorded only once. The CDR3 nucleotides read TGCAGCGTTGTCGTCGGGTACACTGAAGCTTTCTTT. This translates into CSVVVGYTEAFF. The chain uses TRBV29-1 and TRBJ1-1; D not certain. The ends were cut back, 4 bases at V and 3 bases at J, with 9 bases in the middle. Per the germline V gene, CDR1 is SQVTM and CDR2 is ANQGSEA. The CDR3 extends over 12 amino acids.

The chain joins TRBV5-6 to TRBJ2-3, with TRBD1 matching 8 bases. This CDR3 is built from 15 residues. CDR1 and CDR2 from the germline V gene are SGHDT and YYEEEE. V shed 2 bases and J 6 bases; nucleotides not matched to a gene: 8. The CDR3 loop is CASSFQGQGRDTQYF. CDR3 DNA: TGTGCCAGCAGCTTTCAAGGACAGGGCCGTGATACGCAGTATTTT. The whole variable domain, filled in from reference TRBV5-6 and TRBJ2-3, reads DAGVTQSPTHLIKTRGQQVTLRCSPKSGHDTVSWYQQALGQGPQFIFQYYEEEERQRGNFPDRFSGHQFPNYSSELNVNALLLGDSALYLCASSFQGQGRDTQYFGPGTRLTVL.

This chain connects TRBV30 to TRBJ1-5; 8 nucleotides match TRBD1. This CDR3 is built from 17 residues. CDR1 and CDR2 (germline): GTSNPN, SVGIG (reference sequence). Unmatched junction bases numbered 10, after V lost 2 bases and J lost 1 base. The CDR3 is CAWSPSRTGFSNQPQHF. Here the CDR3 DNA reads TGTGCCTGGAGTCCCTCCCGGACAGGGTTCAGCAATCAGCCCCAGCATTTT. Supplemented by reference TRBV30 and TRBJ1-5, the full variable domain reads SQTIHQWPATLVQPVGSPLSLECTVEGTSNPNLYWYRQAAGRGLQLLFYSVGIGQISSEVPQNLSASRPQDRQFILSSKKLLLSDSGFYLCAWSPSRTGFSNQPQHFGDGTRLSIL.

This clone occurred once. The rearrangement links TRBV2 to TRBJ2-7; 12 nucleotides match TRBD2. The germline V gene encodes CDR1 SNHLY and CDR2 FYNNEI. The V gene end was trimmed by 3 bases and the J gene end by 4 bases; junction bases not matched to a gene: 7. This CDR3 contains 16 residues. The CDR3 sequence: CASSEGLAGGRYEQYF. Written as DNA, the CDR3 is TGTGCCAGCAGTGAGGGTCTAGCGGGGGGGCGGTACGAGCAGTACTTC.

This chain joins TRBV27 and TRBJ1-1, with TRBD1 as a possible D gene (5 bases). The germline V and J ends were trimmed by 7 bases and 0 bases, with 15 bases remaining between them. From germline, CDR1 is MNHEY and CDR2 SMNVEV (reference sequence). The CDR3 is made up of 15 amino acids. CDR3: CASKRQLNLNTEAFF. Written as DNA, the CDR3 is TGTGCCAGCAAGCGACAGTTAAATCTGAACACTGAAGCTTTCTTT.

In this sample, this clone turned up a few times. This sequence joins TRBV5-1 and TRBJ2-1; perhaps TRBD1 as D (6 bases). V was shortened by 4 bases and J by 4 bases, with 18 bases between the two germline ends. The length of the CDR3 is 16 residues. In germline, CDR1 is SGHRS, CDR2 YFSETQ. The CDR3 region has the DNA TGCGCCAGCAGCCCCCCAACAGGGCAAGGATACAATGAGCAGTTCTTC. Protein product: CASSPPTGQGYNEQFF.

This chain joins TRBV5-6 and TRBJ2-5; a weak D match, TRBD1 (6 bases). Trimming cost V 4 bases and J 5 bases, with 18 bases left between them. Germline CDR1 and CDR2: SGHDT and YYEEEE. The CDR3 spans 15 residues. The CDR3 nucleotides read TGTGCCAGCAGCCCGCAAACAGGGACGCGTGAGACCCAGTACTTC. This sequence encodes CASSPQTGTRETQYF.

As for this clone: With only one base between it and a far larger clone, this is likely a read error. This chain connects TRBV12-3 or TRBV12-4 to TRBJ1-1, with 7 bases aligning to TRBD1. The CDR3 sequence is 13 residues long. The V segment lost 3 bases and the J segment 4 bases; nucleotides outside the gene matches: 2. The CDR3 bases are TGTGCCAGCAGTTTGGCAGGGGGCACTGAAGCTTTCTTT. Amino acid sequence: CASSLAGGTEAFF.

V is TRBV7-8 and J is TRBJ1-2, with D possibly TRBD1 on 5 matching bases. This CDR3 region has 14 residues. Germline V gives CDR1 SGHVS, CDR2 FQNEAQ. V was cut by 3 bases and J by 1 base, with 9 bases left in between. CDR3 in amino acids: CASSFQGGNYGYTF. The CDR3 DNA is TGTGCCAGCAGCTTCCAGGGTGGTAACTATGGCTACACCTTC.

The rearrangement joins TRBV28 to TRBJ1-2, with D possibly matching TRBD1 (5 bases). V lost 5 bases and J 4 bases, leaving 17 bases between the germline ends. This CDR3 spans 15 amino acids. Germline loops: CDR1 MDHEN, CDR2 SYDVKM. CDR3 sequence (DNA): TGTGCCAGCAGTCCCTATGACGTGGGACTCTATGGCTACACCTTC. Its translation is CASSPYDVGLYGYTF.

Details on this clone: The junction departs from the called germline gene at one end, perhaps through a read error. The rearrangement joins TRBV29-1 to TRBJ1-1, with D hard to call. This CDR3 contains 11 residues. Germline CDR1 and CDR2: SQVTM and ANQGSEA. Here the CDR3 reads CSAETGTEAFF. In DNA form, the CDR3 reads TGCAGCGCTGAAACGGGTACTGAAGCTTTCTTT.

V and J are TRBV20-1 and TRBJ1-2; D not resolved. Germline CDR1 reads DFQATT; CDR2 reads SNEGSKA (reference sequence). V was cut by 3 bases and J by 2 bases, with 16 bases left in between. The CDR3 length is 15 residues. CDR3 region: CSASATESLNYGYTF. The CDR3 nucleotides are TGCAGTGCTAGTGCGACGGAGTCCTTAAACTATGGCTACACCTTC.

This chain links TRBV5-1 with TRBJ1-3; possibly TRBD1 for D (5 bases). The CDR3 covers 16 residues. The germline V gene encodes CDR1 SGHRS and CDR2 YFSETQ. V shed 4 bases and J shed 0 bases, with 14 bases lying between them. CDR3 region: CASSLTTGTSGNTIYF. The CDR3, as DNA: TGCGCCAGCAGCCTAACAACAGGTACCTCTGGAAACACCATATATTTT.

This chain joins TRBV27 and TRBJ2-1, with D maybe TRBD2 (5 bases). V lost 3 bases and J 7 bases, leaving 7 bases between the germline ends. The germline CDR1 and CDR2 sequences are MNHEY and SMNVEV (reference sequence). The CDR3 length is 12 residues. CDR3 nucleotide sequence: TGTGCCAGCAGTTTTCGGGGTAATGAGCAGTTCTTC. Translation gives CASSFRGNEQFF.